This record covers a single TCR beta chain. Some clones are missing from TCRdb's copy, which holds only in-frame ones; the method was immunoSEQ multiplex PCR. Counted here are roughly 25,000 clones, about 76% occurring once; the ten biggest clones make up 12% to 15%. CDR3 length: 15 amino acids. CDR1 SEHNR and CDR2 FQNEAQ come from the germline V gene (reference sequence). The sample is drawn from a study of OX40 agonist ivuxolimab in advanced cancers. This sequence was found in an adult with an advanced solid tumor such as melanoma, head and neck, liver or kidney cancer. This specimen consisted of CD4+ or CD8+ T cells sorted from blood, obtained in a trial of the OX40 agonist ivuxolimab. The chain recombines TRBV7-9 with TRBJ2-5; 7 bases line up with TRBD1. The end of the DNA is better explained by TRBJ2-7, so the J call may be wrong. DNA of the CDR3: TGTGCCAGCAGCGAGCACAGGGGATTTCGGTCCGAGCAGTACTTC. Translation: CASSEHRGFRSEQYF.